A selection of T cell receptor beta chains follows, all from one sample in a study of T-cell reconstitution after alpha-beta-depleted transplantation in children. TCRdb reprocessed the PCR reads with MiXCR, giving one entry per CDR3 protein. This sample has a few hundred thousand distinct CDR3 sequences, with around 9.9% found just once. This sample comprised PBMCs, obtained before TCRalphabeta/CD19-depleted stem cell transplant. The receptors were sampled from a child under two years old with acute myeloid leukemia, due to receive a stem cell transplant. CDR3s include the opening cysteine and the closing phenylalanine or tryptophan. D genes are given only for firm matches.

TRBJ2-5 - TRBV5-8 CASSPPVNQETQYF
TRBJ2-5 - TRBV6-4 CASSPRLETQYF
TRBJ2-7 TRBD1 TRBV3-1 CASSHGTGSYEQYF
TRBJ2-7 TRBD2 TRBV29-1 CSVGTSGTYEQYF
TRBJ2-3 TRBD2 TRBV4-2 CASSPSGSGRPFGTQYF
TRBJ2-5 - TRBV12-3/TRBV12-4 CASSRSETQYF
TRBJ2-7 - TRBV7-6 CASSITGRSYEQYF
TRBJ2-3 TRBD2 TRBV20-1 CSARDLGGGTDTQYF
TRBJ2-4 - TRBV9 CASSVGGLDGLGIQYF
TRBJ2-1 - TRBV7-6 CASSSVPGLTRNEQFF
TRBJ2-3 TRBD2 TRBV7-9 CASSLDLAGRTDTQYF
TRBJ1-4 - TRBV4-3 CASSHDPGGHNEKLFF
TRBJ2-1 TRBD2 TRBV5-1 CASSSEGLAGGREQFF
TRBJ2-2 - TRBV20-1 CSARDWSSTGTGELFF
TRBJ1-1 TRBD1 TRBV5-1 CASSQGQGASNTEAFF
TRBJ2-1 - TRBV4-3 CASSQGLGGGHQFF
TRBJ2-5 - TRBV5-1 CASSPSLYKRETQYF
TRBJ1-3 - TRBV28 CASATPGTLSGNTIYF
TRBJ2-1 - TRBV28 CASSLLWGGGSAYNEQFF
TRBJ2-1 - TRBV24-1 CAASDFPFGSPYNEQFF
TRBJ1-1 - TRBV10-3 CAISESNLNTEAFF
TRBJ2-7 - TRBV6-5 CASSYSGREYEQYF
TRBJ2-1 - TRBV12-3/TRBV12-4 CASSFDNSYNEQFF
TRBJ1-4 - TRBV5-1 CASSLGSGQEKLFF
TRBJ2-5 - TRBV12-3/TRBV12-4 CASSPHRDIQETQYF
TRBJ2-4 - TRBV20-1 CSAPPPVAKNIQYF
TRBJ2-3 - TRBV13 CASRRLGGSTDTQYF
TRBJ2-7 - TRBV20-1 CSARDPGSGPYEQYF
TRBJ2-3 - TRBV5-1 CASRSGSTDTQYF
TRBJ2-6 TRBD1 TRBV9 CASSARTGGQSLGANVLTF
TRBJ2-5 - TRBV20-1 CSAVPGTTRGRETQYF
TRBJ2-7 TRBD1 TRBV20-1 CSARDPDRPSYEQYF
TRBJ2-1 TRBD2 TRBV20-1 CSARKTESGRAREQFF
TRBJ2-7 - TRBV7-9 CASSFGDSYEQYF
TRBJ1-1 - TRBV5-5 CASSLVRLRTEAFF
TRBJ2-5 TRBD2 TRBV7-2 CASSFEGGIETQYF
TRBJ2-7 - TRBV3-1 CASSQGVEQYF
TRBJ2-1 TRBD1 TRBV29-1 CSVVGQADNEQFF
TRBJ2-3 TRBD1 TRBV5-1 CASSFGDRESGTDTQYF
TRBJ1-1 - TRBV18 CASSPRGGEAFF
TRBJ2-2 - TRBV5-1 CASSLVSKGSTGELFF
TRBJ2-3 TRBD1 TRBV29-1 CSVVAVTGSTDTQYF